This passage covers 2 T cell receptor beta chains from one sample sequenced in a study of T cell clones after liver transplantation. TCRdb keeps only in-frame clones here, not all; method: immunoSEQ multiplex PCR. The data contain about 45,000 clones, around 84% of them singletons. The material sequenced was CD4+ T cells from blood, taken 24 months after liver transplant. Receptors were obtained from a human patient who received a liver transplant. Some T cells may be the graft donor's.

V gene TRBV18 combines with J gene TRBJ1-1, with a weak D call TRBD1 (6 bases). CDR1 and CDR2 from the germline V gene are KGHSH and LQKENI. Deletions cut 0 bases from V and 8 bases from J, with 13 bases between. This CDR3 spans 14 amino acids. The CDR3 here is CASSPPGQPKEAFF. The CDR3 DNA sequence: TGTGCCAGCTCACCACCCGGACAGCCTAAAGAAGCTTTCTTT.

The V gene is TRBV5-1, the J gene TRBJ1-3; unclear D gene. Germline lookup yields CDR1 SGHRS and CDR2 YFSETQ. This CDR3 has 15 residues. The ends were cut back, 3 bases at V and 0 bases at J, with 10 bases in the middle. CDR3 residues: CASSSNLGSGNTIYF. The CDR3 DNA sequence: TGCGCCAGCAGCTCCAACTTGGGCTCTGGAAACACCATATATTTT.